This TCR beta chain was recorded in a study of cytomegalovirus exposure and HLA in healthy donors (dated by TCRdb to 2016 to 2017). With regard to the full study: According to an earlier analysis of 587 of the donors, some 180 million T cells yielded over 90 million unique TCR beta sequences and approximately 280 Gb of sequence data. A later analysis re-analyzed previously published TCR beta repertoires from 666 donors and added high-resolution HLA genotyping to study TCR occurrence patterns. Every discovery cohort repertoire had been produced on one sequencing platform. The study aimed to test whether signatures of past pathogen exposure could be identified by cataloging public T cell receptors. Across about 380 genotyped donors of the cohort, an average of roughly 200,000 unique TCR beta nucleotide sequences per donor were sequenced, and roughly 20% of those sequences were non-productive. Alongside the repertoire data, information on donor age, sex, ethnicity and CMV serostatus was compiled. Genome-wide SNP genotypes for about 60% of the roughly 670 donors were used in a later genetic analysis, which treated that subset as a discovery cohort. In an earlier analysis of roughly 540 of the donors, high-throughput TCR beta sequencing was used to judge whether each TCR beta V gene segment behaved as functional or pseudogenic. HLA typing included class I and class II loci at four-digit resolution. An early release that covered several hundred HLA-typed donors contained about 300 gigabases of sequencing data and about 84 million unique TCR sequences. The genetic ancestry cluster associated with self-reported Caucasian donors included roughly four fifths of the roughly 410 genotyped donors. The study combined high-throughput TCR immunosequencing, statistical association of individual TCRs with disease status, and machine learning to predict cytomegalovirus infection status. Roughly 5 DR-DQ haplotypes were treated as single units for association and clustering because of strong linkage in the cohort. Rather than using new phenotypic data, the later analysis identified candidate immune exposures from TCR beta sequences and from how often those sequences occurred across donors. The T cell repertoires of under 750 subjects were profiled by immunosequencing and related to cytomegalovirus serostatus. A separate validation cohort of roughly 130 different subjects was used in addition to the roughly 700-subject first cohort. The number of typed donors differed by locus: about 620-630 for A, B, C, DRB1 and DQB1; about 520 for DQA1; about 600 for DPA1; and approximately 450 for DPB1.

This clone was recorded once. Its recognized antigen is unknown. Base qualities are missing; no much larger clone stands one base away. The cohort comprised fewer than 750 healthy bone marrow donors. At the time of sampling, all cohort members were nominally healthy, though unrecorded immune exposures were likely present. The donor tested CMV seropositive and was one of the 289 seropositive cohort members. A peripheral blood sample was provided by each donor, and peripheral blood mononuclear cells were used for TCR beta sequencing. The Qiagen DNeasy Blood Extraction Kit was used to extract genomic DNA from the blood cell samples. The method behind the library was the immunoSEQ multiplex PCR assay. A mixture of 60 forward primers for TCR Vbeta segments and 13 reverse primers for TCR Jbeta segments was used in the multiplex PCR. The CDR3 region of rearranged TCR beta genes was amplified from genomic DNA by a multiplex PCR assay. The amplified TCR beta libraries were sequenced on the Illumina HiSeq System as 87-base-pair reads. Regarding the original processing steps: In a later analysis, around 80 million unique TCR beta chains were counted across the 500 to 700 repertoires, and about 9.9 million of these chains were shared by at least two donors. To remove PCR and sequencing errors, raw reads were error-corrected and collapsed into unique sequences using a nearest-neighbor algorithm that merged closely related sequences. To assign V, D and J gene segments, CDR3 sequences were aligned to IMGT reference sequences. Each retained sequence needed at least a six-nucleotide match to both a V gene segment and a J gene segment. Rearrangements were called productive when the CDR3 lacked stop codons and stayed in frame with V and J; all others were non-productive. CDR3 was defined according to IMGT convention as the region running from the second conserved V-encoded cysteine to the conserved J-encoded phenylalanine. Sequences without an unambiguous match to a single V gene segment were excluded from the earlier analysis of 587 of the donors. In an earlier analysis of about 590 of the donors, a V segment was called functional when productive rearrangements were above 56.7%, and segregating when the standard deviation between donors exceeded 5%. A statistical classification framework was built to diagnose cytomegalovirus status from the catalog of TCR beta chain sequences. A later analysis assigned V and J genes by comparing TCR nucleotide sequences with IMGT/GENE-DB human TR gene sequences. Using the TCRdist pipeline, a later analysis assigned CDR3 sequences along with most-parsimonious VDJ recombination scenarios. In a later analysis, each TCR beta chain was defined by its CDR3 amino acid sequence together with its V-gene family, and reads lacking a unique V-gene family were excluded. A later analysis removed 592 highly shared, low-generation-probability nucleotide sequences to deal with suspected cross-contamination and a sequencing artifact. In a later analysis, a clonal expansion index for each public chain was calculated from normalized within-repertoire ranks of inferred template counts. In a later analysis, generation probabilities were computed using a VDJ recombination model fitted to out-of-frame rearrangements, and the results were checked against IGoR. In a later analysis, hypergeometric tests were used to score TCR-TCR, TCR-HLA and TCR-CMV co-occurrence, with a repertoire-size bias correction applied to TCR pairs. A later analysis estimated false discovery rates by permuting HLA or CMV assignments 20 times. In a later analysis, co-occurring TCRs were grouped using DBSCAN, with TCRdist sequence similarity added in when clustering inside HLA-allele-positive subsets. Repertoires with fewer than 30,000 or more than 120,000 public chains, plus five repertoires with anomalous nucleotide sharing, were excluded from co-occurrence clustering. TCRdb took over this immuneACCESS table, retaining in-frame rearrangements with V and J assigned. Such tables are incomplete; in checked studies, under half of the missing clones stem from an unresolved V gene, and the remainder is unexplained. V and J calls and clone size are copied from that table; D and trimming were computed from the DNA. The sample contains 160,000 or so clones, more than 70% of them found a single time. The biggest ten clones account for 6.3% of the sample.

Looking up the germline V gene yields CDR1 SQVTM and CDR2 ANQGSEA. From cysteine to phenylalanine, the CDR3 is 13 amino acids long. Only the CDR3 portion is preserved as DNA: 39 bases, with reading frame beginning at the first base. At the junction V is shortened by 8 bases and J by 6 bases, with 16 bases in between. The investigation overall reported the following: In the study, 164 TCR beta chains were listed as associated with cytomegalovirus. Specific HLA alleles were associated with 15,000 to 20,000 TCR beta sequences at a false discovery rate of 0.05 in a later analysis. According to the authors, the approach could potentially be generalized to other disease states and immunological phenotypes. A few of the identified cytomegalovirus-associated TCR beta chains were confirmed in vitro to be specific for cytomegalovirus antigens. According to a later analysis, TCR association rates differed among HLA loci, with DRB1 alleles showing the most associated TCRs and HLA-C alleles showing the fewest. An association between a missense DCLRE1C variant and V-gene and J-gene trimming of TCR beta chains was found in a later genetic analysis and replicated in an independent cohort. Assigning TCR associations to individual alleles was difficult when HLA alleles, especially DR and DQ, strongly co-occurred. Correlated functional status among segregating V segments might be attributable to linkage disequilibrium, but an unknown experimental factor could not be ruled out. Only TCR beta chains were sequenced in this cohort, and the absence of alpha or paired-chain data limited detectable features. The classifier was reported to diagnose cytomegalovirus status with high specificity and sensitivity in both the original cohort and the validation cohort. Compared with the roughly 670-donor mean, donors in an Asian-associated ancestry cluster had fewer N-insertions in productive TCRs, according to a later genetic analysis. In an earlier analysis of 587 of the donors, most TCR beta V segments appeared in productive rearrangements about 87% or about 30% of the time, broadly matching IMGT annotations. Roughly uniform sequencing depth across donors was assumed in presence/absence analyses, although this assumption may not hold. Because counts were too low, around 18 rarely observed V segments, including chromosome 9 orphons, were left out of the earlier analysis of 587 of the donors. Because HLA typing was missing for some donors at each locus, association tests included only the typed subset. CMV serostatus was the only immune exposure information available for the cohort. According to a later analysis, parvovirus B19, influenza, CMV and Epstein-Barr virus appeared linked to several top co-occurrence clusters. A further reported finding was that TCR beta sequences accurately predicted the HLA-A and HLA-B alleles for most subjects in the first cohort. Compared with equally common non-associated chains, HLA-associated TCR beta chains in a later analysis were more clonally expanded and had lower generation probabilities. Some IMGT-functional V segments, including TRBV6-2 and TRBV6-3, could not be distinguished by the 87-base-pair reads and were therefore excluded. The sequencing pipeline was judged likely to have produced a cluster of highly shared sequence variants as a technical artifact. According to a later analysis, most CMV-associated TCR beta chains appeared to be HLA-restricted, and the HLA associations seemed to be driven largely by CMV exposure. Across donors, most TCR sequences were observed very rarely, whereas some public TCRs were present in many individuals.

Sequencing used PBMCs. This TCR was recovered from a male donor in good health and CMV-seropositive. The rearrangement joined TRBV29-1 to TRBJ2-2; the D region possibly corresponds to TRBD1 (6 bases align). The CDR3 region has the sequence CSFSGAFAGELFF. The nucleotides are TGCAGCTTTTCAGGGGCGTTTGCCGGGGAGCTGTTTTTT.